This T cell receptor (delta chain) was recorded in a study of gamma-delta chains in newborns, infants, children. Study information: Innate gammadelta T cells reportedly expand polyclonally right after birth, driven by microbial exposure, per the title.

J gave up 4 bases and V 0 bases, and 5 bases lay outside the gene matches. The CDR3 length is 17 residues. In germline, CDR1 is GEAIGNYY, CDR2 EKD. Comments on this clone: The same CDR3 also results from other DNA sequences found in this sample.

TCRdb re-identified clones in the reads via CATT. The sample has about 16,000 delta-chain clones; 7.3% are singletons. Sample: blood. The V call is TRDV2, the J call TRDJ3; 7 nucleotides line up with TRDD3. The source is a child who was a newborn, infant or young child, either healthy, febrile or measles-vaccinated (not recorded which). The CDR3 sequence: CACDTVWGRWDTRQMFF. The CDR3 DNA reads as TGTGCCTGTGACACCGTCTGGGGGCGTTGGGACACCCGACAGATGTTTTTC.